Listed below are T cell receptor beta chains from one sample, sequenced in a study of blood T cell repertoires in COVID-19. Assay used: immunoSEQ multiplex PCR; TCRdb lists only in-frame clones, some missing. The table lists approximately 320,000 clones, approximately 89% of them singletons, with roughly 10% in the top ten. Sequenced material: peripheral blood. The receptors were sampled from a woman aged 25-40 years with COVID-19, enrolled during active disease. Each CDR3 is given with its conserved first and last residue.

v_call cdr3_aa
TRBV13 CASSPVESSTGVYGYTF
TRBV5-4 CASSPGDLQETQYF
TRBV2 CASVIPTILAGLNNEQFF
TRBV4-1 CASSLRGRGPEDTQYF
TRBV27 CASSLYRGDSPLHF
TRBV5-6 CASSLRARGRQNEKLFF
TRBV7-9 CASSWTGDQPQHF
TRBV30 CAWSVDRDVTQYF
TRBV14 CASSQGPGGETQYF
TRBV6-5 CASSYSRDYNEQFF
TRBV5-1 CASVRDRGWETQYF
TRBV5-6 CASSLGTTWITEAFF
TRBV19 CASSRLYRVMSQPQHF
TRBV13 CASSLEAGGQETQYF
TRBV6-5 CASSFQRDMPYEQYF
TRBV27 CASSRDYNEQFF
TRBV23-1 CASIDFRGDGYTF
TRBV24-1 CATSDPNAGQGAEEETQYF
TRBV11-2 CASSHRSLADEQFF
TRBV29-1 CSVEGRGGNTIYF
TRBV6-6 CASSSGVTNQPQHF
TRBV5-1 CASSLGDRETDTQYF
TRBV7-8 CASSLDGAPGSGELFF
TRBV21-1 CASSRSQGGGYTF
TRBV28 CASSLSTSEAFF
TRBV9 CASSVLLGSDYTF
TRBV2 CASGGGKDGYTF
TRBV5-1 CASSFGGARTEAFF
TRBV5-6 CASSLGQGVGKLFF
TRBV18 CASSPSARGTIYF
TRBV10-3 CAISASWELGTDTQYF
TRBV7-2 CASSPGQGRYLEQYF
TRBV18 CASSRGQGLFGEQYF
TRBV7-9 CASSFAAGPEQYF
TRBV7-9 CASRQNRDEQFF
TRBV6-5 CASVRGGADYGYTF
TRBV3-1/TRBV3-2 CASSLGANTEAFF
TRBV2 CASTTVVASPLHF
TRBV4-1 CASSQDPSGSGYQPQHF
TRBV3-1/TRBV3-2 CASSQDRSSYEQYF
TRBV5-4 CASSLYRGGETQYF
TRBV7-8 CASSLVERGRAKNIQYF
TRBV6-5 CASRSSRGGNQPQHF
TRBV18 CASSPQGARAGELFF
TRBV3-1/TRBV3-2 CASSLSTGRTGSYTF
TRBV5-1 CASSLGIPPGKDGYTF
TRBV27 CASSWTGVDTEAFF
TRBV15 CATSLSFNGGQFDGYTF
TRBV11-2 CASSLDRPLAGGSVGDTQYF
TRBV24-1 CATSRGPAYGYTF
TRBV5-1 CASSAFGTGGHEQYF
TRBV7-9 CASSRGGRETQYF
TRBV6-5 CASSYYRYNEQFF